This TCR beta chain was profiled in a study of CD8+ T cells in alopecia areata. As the sequencing template, cDNA was produced by extracting RNA and reverse transcribing it. Generated by immunoSEQ multiplex PCR, the TCRdb table keeps only in-frame clones and is missing some. The sample includes about 150,000 clones, approximately 87% seen only once; the top ten take about 14%. CDR1 and CDR2 from the germline V gene are SEHNR and FQNEAQ (reference sequence). This CDR3 has 15 residues. V was clipped by 1 base and J by 1 base, with 10 bases between them. The TCR was taken from a human donor with alopecia areata. The chain combines TRBV7-9 with TRBJ1-1, with D unclear. Material: CD8+ T cells sorted from blood, obtained at week 0. CDR3 coding DNA: TGTGCCAGCAGCTTAGATCCCGGAAGGAACACTGAAGCTTTCTTT. Translation: CASSLDPGRNTEAFF.